This T cell receptor beta chain was captured by sequencing in a study of blood T cells in healthy people across ages. The CDR3 runs 16 residues. Trimming took 5 bases from V and 6 from J; bases not matched to a gene: 9. CDR1 is MNHEY, CDR2 SMNVEV, per germline (reference sequence). Primed by a sample-barcoded 5' primer and a J-beta primer mix, a second PCR proceeded for about 7 to 11 cycles. Via MiXCR, TCRdb re-called the 5' RACE reads, giving one row per CDR3 protein. The top ten hold 20% to 25% of the sample, which has approximately 800,000 distinct CDR3 sequences, 55% to 75% seen once. The gene calls are TRBV27 and TRBJ2-1; 11 bases agree with TRBD1. The sample comprised blood. This receptor was identified in a man aged 25-40 years in good health. CDR3 residues: CASSPLAGTGGNEQFF. The CDR3 nucleotides are TGTGCCAGCAGTCCCCTGGCCGGGACAGGGGGCAATGAGCAGTTCTTC.